The 11 T cell receptor beta chains reported below all come from one sample, sequenced in a study of CD8+CD57+ T cells in acquired aplastic anemia. Sequenced patients had shown CD8+CD57+ cell expansion by flow cytometry. Genomic DNA, serving as template, underwent TCR beta VDJ and CDR3 profiling. TCRdb recomputed calls from the reads with MiXCR, one row per CDR3 protein. The table has around 200,000 distinct CDR3 sequences, roughly 50% seen once. Material: sorted CD4+, CD8+, or CD8+CD57+ T cells (not recorded which) from PBMCs. The origin of the receptors is a human donor with aplastic anemia.

This clonotype was counted many times. The germline gene is not matched at one end of the junction; a read error may be the cause. V usage is TRBV5-1 and J usage is TRBJ1-1; D is undetermined. Germline V gene data show CDR1 as SGHRS and CDR2 as YFSETQ. There are 12 residues in the CDR3. The CDR3 DNA is TGCGCCAGCAGCTCGCAGAACGCTGAAGCTTTCTTT. Translation gives CASSSQNAEAFF.

This chain joins TRBV19 and TRBJ2-7, with 12 bases matching TRBD1. The CDR3 runs to 14 residues. The germline V gene has CDR1 LNHDA and CDR2 SQIVND (reference sequence). Trimming at V came to 7 bases and at J to 5 bases, leaving 6 bases not matched to a gene. The chain's CDR3 is CASTLGQGADEQYF. The CDR3 DNA sequence: TGTGCCAGTACCCTGGGACAGGGGGCCGACGAGCAGTACTTC.

This clonotype came up once. The chain couples TRBV29-1 to TRBJ2-5; a weak D match, TRBD1 (6 bases). The CDR3 runs 13 residues. V was trimmed by 3 bases and J by 2 bases, leaving 10 bases between them. From germline, CDR1 is SQVTM and CDR2 ANQGSEA. CDR3 DNA sequence: TGCAGCGTTGAGGGACATGCTCAAGAGACCCAGTACTTC. Protein product: CSVEGHAQETQYF.

This sequence joins TRBV18 and TRBJ2-5; D gene uncertain. The CDR3 extends over 14 amino acids. With 0 bases removed from V and 1 base from J, the gap between germline ends came to 6 bases. The V gene's germline CDR1 is KGHSH and CDR2 LQKENI. CDR3 loop: CASSPPNSQETQYF. For the CDR3, the DNA is TGTGCCAGCTCACCACCCAACAGCCAAGAGACCCAGTACTTC.

This clonotype was observed many times. The rearrangement joins TRBV12-5 to TRBJ2-2; D is undetermined. Germline V gives CDR1 LGHNT, CDR2 FRNRAP. The CDR3 is 14 amino acids. V shed 8 bases and J shed 4 bases, with 14 bases lying between them. CDR3 in amino acids: CASRAGPSTGELFF. CDR3 DNA: TGTGCTAGTAGGGCTGGACCCTCCACCGGGGAGCTGTTTTTT.

This clonotype has a handful of counts. This chain joins TRBV18 and TRBJ1-2, with 8 bases matching TRBD1. Looked up from germline, CDR1 is KGHSH and CDR2 is LQKENI. The CDR3 length is 17 residues. Losses at the gene ends were 5 bases for V and 6 bases for J; bases not matched to a gene: 17. This CDR3 is CASSAETGAKRGDGYTF. The CDR3 DNA sequence: TGTGCCAGCTCAGCCGAGACAGGGGCTAAAAGAGGCGATGGCTACACCTTC.

This clonotype was counted many times. V is TRBV19 and J is TRBJ1-6; D possibly corresponds to TRBD1 (5 bases). CDR1 is LNHDA, CDR2 SQIVND, per germline (reference sequence). Between the trimmed V and J ends, which lost 6 bases and 6 bases, there was a span of 18 bases. The CDR3 is 16 residues long. CDR3 in amino acids: CASRLEGGASNSPLHF. The CDR3 DNA reads as TGTGCCAGTAGGCTCGAAGGTGGGGCTTCTAATTCACCCCTCCACTTT. The whole variable domain, filled in from reference TRBV19 and TRBJ1-6, reads DGGITQSPKYLFRKEGQNVTLSCEQNLNHDAMYWYRQDPGQGLRLIYYSQIVNDFQKGDIAEGYSVSREKKESFPLTVTSAQKNPTAFYLCASRLEGGASNSPLHFGNGTRLTVT.

This clonotype was recorded at least ten times. This chain connects TRBV3-1 to TRBJ2-7, with 9 nucleotides matching TRBD1. Germline assignment: CDR1 LGHDT and CDR2 YNNKEL (reference sequence). This CDR3 is built from 15 residues. V lost 1 base to trimming and J lost 5 bases; unmatched junction nucleotides: 6. The CDR3 loop reads CASSQAGTGIHEQYF. The CDR3 DNA reads TGTGCCAGCAGCCAAGCCGGGACAGGGATCCACGAGCAGTACTTC.

The chain links TRBV19 to TRBJ1-6, with 8 bases lining up with TRBD1. The length of the CDR3 is 17 residues. CDR1 is LNHDA, CDR2 SQIVND, per germline (reference sequence). V was clipped by 3 bases and J by 8 bases; unmatched bases: 12. The CDR3 is CASSISGGQGADSPLHF. For the CDR3, the DNA is TGTGCCAGTAGTATTTCGGGAGGGCAGGGGGCGGATTCACCCCTCCACTTT.

This clonotype was recorded at least ten times. The J gene is TRBJ1-1, the V gene TRBV4-2; TRBD1 matches 7 bases. V trimming: 4 bases; J trimming: 5 bases; junction bases outside the gene matches: 7. Germline CDR1 is LGHNA and CDR2 is YNFKEQ. The CDR3 loop spans 14 amino acids. The DNA of the CDR3 is TGTGCCAGCAGCCCATCAGGGGGTGTGACTGAAGCTTTCTTT. Amino acids: CASSPSGGVTEAFF.

The chain carries TRBV29-1 and TRBJ1-2; 8 nucleotides align to TRBD1. The CDR3 sequence is 14 residues long. Trimming at V came to 3 bases and at J to 4 bases, leaving 7 bases not matched to a gene. Germline CDR1 and CDR2: SQVTM and ANQGSEA. The CDR3, as DNA: TGCAGCGTTGATTTGGACAGGGATGGCTATGGCTACACCTTC. Its protein product is CSVDLDRDGYGYTF.